This is a list of T cell receptor beta chains from one sample in a study of shared clonotypes between healthy human individuals. Assay used: immunoSEQ multiplex PCR; TCRdb lists only in-frame clones, some missing. Of approximately 1.9 million clones in the sample, 93% were seen once. The sequenced sample was naive CD8+ T cells from PBMCs. These receptors were collected from a man between 18 and 29 years old in good health. Some clones in this sample may be carry-over from other donors' samples. The CDR3 runs from the conserved cysteine through the conserved F or W. The order of the fields is CDR3 length, J gene, D gene, V gene, clone size, CDR3 DNA, CDR3 protein. D genes are given only for firm matches. Clone size is given for some rows only: seen once, a few or many times, or a class if the clone is expanded.

12,TRBJ2-2,NA,TRBV6-5,few,TGTGCCAGCAGTTGGGGGACCGGGGAGCTGTTTTTT,CASSWGTGELFF
12,TRBJ2-1,NA,TRBV9,NA,TGTGCCAGCAGCCCACCAGCTTCCCTAAAGTTCTTC,CASSPPASLKFF
16,TRBJ2-1,NA,TRBV7-8,once,TGTGCCAGCAGCTTAGCCCTAGCCCTAGGGTACAATGAGCAGTTCTTC,CASSLALALGYNEQFF
15,TRBJ2-7,TRBD1,TRBV5-4,NA,TGTGCCAGCAGCTTGGTACAGGGGGTACGGAACGGGCAGTACTTC,CASSLVQGVRNGQYF
15,TRBJ1-2,NA,TRBV2,NA,TGTGCCAGCAGTGGGCTCGGGACTCCTAACTATGGCTACACCTTC,CASSGLGTPNYGYTF
15,TRBJ2-2,NA,TRBV27,NA,TGTGCCAGCAGTTTAGGACCAGGCGGGTCCGGGGAGCTGTTTTTT,CASSLGPGGSGELFF
13,TRBJ2-3,NA,TRBV2,NA,TGTGCCCGGACGAGGGCCGACACAGATACGCAGTATTTT,CARTRADTDTQYF
16,TRBJ2-7,TRBD1,TRBV5-1,once,TGCGCCAGCAGCTTGGGACAGGGGCCCCTTCCCGGCGAGCAGTACTTC,CASSLGQGPLPGEQYF
16,TRBJ2-7,NA,TRBV7-6,NA,TGTGCCAGCAGCTTACAATCCGGGACTGGGTCCTACGAGCAGTACTTC,CASSLQSGTGSYEQYF
12,TRBJ2-1,NA,TRBV5-4,NA,TGTGCCAGCAGCAACAGATACAATGAGCAGTTCTTC,CASSNRYNEQFF
15,TRBJ2-7,NA,TRBV2,NA,TGTGCCAGCAGTGAATTTGGTCTTCTCTCCTACGAGCAGTACTTC,CASSEFGLLSYEQYF
14,TRBJ2-3,NA,TRBV28,NA,TGTGCCAGCAGTTTTTCAGGGGACACAGATACGCAGTATTTT,CASSFSGDTDTQYF
13,TRBJ2-7,NA,TRBV11-2,NA,TGTGCCAGCAGCTTTGGGGGGTCGTACGAGCAGTACTTC,CASSFGGSYEQYF
13,TRBJ2-1,NA,TRBV6-5,NA,TGTGCCAGCAGCGAGGACCCCGTCAATGAGCAGTTCTTC,CASSEDPVNEQFF
14,TRBJ2-7,TRBD1,TRBV11-1,NA,TGTGCCAGCAGGGGGGACAGGGGAACCTACGAGCAGTACTTC,CASRGDRGTYEQYF
16,TRBJ2-3,NA,TRBV21-1,NA,TGTGCCAGCAGCAAATTTAGGCAGGGGGGAGGAGATACGCAGTATTTT,CASSKFRQGGGDTQYF
14,TRBJ2-3,NA,TRBV19,once,TGTGCCAGTAGTATAGTCGCGGGCCCAGATACGCAGTATTTT,CASSIVAGPDTQYF
14,TRBJ1-2,NA,TRBV6-6,NA,TGTGCCAGCAGTTACTCTGGCAGCCTCTATGGCTACACCTTC,CASSYSGSLYGYTF
16,TRBJ2-2,NA,TRBV28,NA,TGTGCCAGCAGTTCGCCCTCCGGGGGTAACACCGGGGAGCTGTTTTTT,CASSSPSGGNTGELFF
15,TRBJ2-1,NA,TRBV18,NA,TGTGCCAGCTCACCAGGGCTGGTCGTACCCGATGAGCAGTTCTTC,CASSPGLVVPDEQFF
14,TRBJ2-7,TRBD1,TRBV6-1,NA,TGTGCCAGCAGTGAATCAGGGGGCAGGTACGAGCAGTACTTC,CASSESGGRYEQYF